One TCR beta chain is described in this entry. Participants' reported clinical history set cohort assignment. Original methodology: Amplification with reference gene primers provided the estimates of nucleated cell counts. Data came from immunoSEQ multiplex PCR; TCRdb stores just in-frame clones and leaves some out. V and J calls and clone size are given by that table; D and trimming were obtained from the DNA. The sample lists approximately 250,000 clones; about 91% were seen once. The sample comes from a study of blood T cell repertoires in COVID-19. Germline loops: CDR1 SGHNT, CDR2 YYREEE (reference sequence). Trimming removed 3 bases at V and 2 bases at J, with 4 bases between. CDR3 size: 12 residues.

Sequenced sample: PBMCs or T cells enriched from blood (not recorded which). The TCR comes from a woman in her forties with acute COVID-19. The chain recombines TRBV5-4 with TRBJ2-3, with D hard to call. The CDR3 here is CASSYSTDTQYF. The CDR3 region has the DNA TGTGCCAGCAGCTACTCCACAGATACGCAGTATTTT.